Included here is one T cell receptor beta chain sequence, with context. Its specificity is unknown. These data originate in a study of shared clonotypes between healthy human individuals. Study-wide context: Every donor yielded three CD4 naive, three CD4 memory, two CD8 naive and one CD8 memory plate. Study-wide findings and caveats: Clonotypes that were shared across a handful of donors made up around 5% of naive CD4 clonotypes.

This CDR3 is built from 17 residues. V was cut by 0 bases and J by 1 base, with 16 bases left in between. Germline CDR1 reads MGHRA; CDR2 reads YSYEKL. Every subset had its genomic DNA shared out evenly among several immunoSEQ plates. Generated by immunoSEQ multiplex PCR, the TCRdb table keeps only in-frame clones and is missing some. The table lists about 2.2 million clones, 80% to 95% of them singletons. CD45RO-negative, CCR7-selected cells formed the naive CD8 fraction, which excluded terminally differentiated effector memory CD45RA+ cells. What was sequenced was naive CD8+ T cells from PBMCs. The chain has TRBV4-1 and TRBJ2-7; maybe TRBD2 (6 bases). This clonotype was obtained from a man aged 18-30 years in good health. Some clones in this sample may be carry-over from other donors' samples. CDR3 residues: CASSQDAWGENSYEQYF. CDR3 sequence (DNA): TGCGCCAGCAGCCAAGATGCTTGGGGGGAGAATTCCTACGAGCAGTACTTC.